A single sample gave rise to the 32 T cell receptor beta chains below, sequenced in a study of blood T cell repertoires in COVID-19. TCRdb's copy holds only in-frame clones and misses some; the assay was immunoSEQ multiplex PCR. This sample carries 200,000 to 250,000 clones, 80% to 90% of them seen once, and the ten largest clones take roughly 8.7%. Input material: PBMCs or T cells enriched from blood (not recorded which). Receptors were obtained from a man aged 35-49 years who had recovered from COVID-19.

The V gene is TRBV18, the J gene TRBJ1-4; tentatively, D is TRBD1 (5 bases). Trimming shortened V by 4 bases and J by 5 bases, and 14 bases separated the two germline ends. Germline CDR1 is KGHSH and CDR2 is LQKENI. The CDR3 extends over 15 amino acids. CDR3 nucleotide sequence: TGTGCCAGCTCACATAGACAGAATGTGAATGAAAAACTGTTTTTT. This codes for CASSHRQNVNEKLFF.

The V call is TRBV6-5, the J call TRBJ2-1; weak D call: TRBD1 (5 bases). Trimming took 2 bases from V and 3 from J, leaving 14 bases between them. There are 16 residues in the CDR3. The V gene's germline CDR1 is MNHEY and CDR2 SVGAGI. This CDR3 reads CASSYQDSRLYNEQFF. Written as DNA, the CDR3 is TGTGCCAGCAGTTACCAAGACAGTCGTCTCTACAATGAGCAGTTCTTC.

The chain uses TRBV27 and TRBJ2-5; no firm D call. Trimming pared 1 base from V and 4 bases from J, leaving 7 bases between. The CDR3 totals 13 residues. The V gene's germline CDR1 is MNHEY and CDR2 SMNVEV (reference sequence). The CDR3 bases are TGTGCCAGCAGTTTATTGAGAGGAGAGACCCAGTACTTC. Translated: CASSLLRGETQYF.

The J gene is TRBJ2-1, the V gene TRBV7-3, with 8 bases that match TRBD2. CDR1 is SGHTA, CDR2 FQGTGA, per germline. Trimming cost V 6 bases and J 0 bases; bases outside gene matches: 13. The CDR3 length is 18 residues. CDR3 coding DNA: TGTGCCAGCAGTCTTGCACCCTTAGCGGGACCCTCCTACAATGAGCAGTTCTTC. This translates into CASSLAPLAGPSYNEQFF.

As regards this clone: Sequence at one end of the junction differs from germline and may be a read error. The chain links TRBV2 to TRBJ1-2; 7 bases fit TRBD1. CDR3 length equals 11 residues. The germline V gene has CDR1 SNHLY and CDR2 FYNNEI. CDR3 in amino acids: CASRLFFRGSF. Written as DNA, the CDR3 is TGTGCCAGCAGACTTTTCTTCAGGGGGTCCTTC. Full variable domain (outside the CDR3, taken from reference TRBV2 and TRBJ1-2): EPEVTQTPSHQVTQMGQEVILRCVPISNHLYFYWYRQILGQKVEFLVSFYNNEISEKSEIFDDQFSVERPDGSNFTLKIRSTKLEDSAMYFCASRLFFRGSFGSGTRLTVV.

The chain carries TRBV5-1 and TRBJ2-3; perhaps TRBD1 as D (5 bases). Trimming left V 1 base short and J 6 bases short, with 12 bases between. CDR1 and CDR2 from the germline V gene are SGHRS and YFSETQ. The CDR3 length is 14 residues. The CDR3 coding sequence is TGCGCCAGCAGCTTGAGGGGTTCGGTGGATACGCAGTATTTT. Translated, it gives CASSLRGSVDTQYF.

This chain joins TRBV5-6 and TRBJ2-1; 10 bases fit TRBD1. The germline V gene encodes CDR1 SGHDT and CDR2 YYEEEE. The CDR3 contains 16 residues. V lost 0 bases and J lost 7; bases outside the gene matches: 7. CDR3 region: CASSLASGTGVNEQFF. The CDR3, as DNA: TGTGCCAGCAGCTTGGCGTCCGGGACAGGGGTAAATGAGCAGTTCTTC.

This clone was observed a few times. V is TRBV10-2 and J is TRBJ2-7; D possibly corresponds to TRBD1 (6 bases). This CDR3 is built from 15 residues. Germline V CDR1 and CDR2: WSHSY, SAAADI. The V gene lost 2 bases and the J gene lost 1 base, with 12 bases spanning the gap. The CDR3 nucleotides read TGCGCCAGCAGTGAGACGGCAGGGGAATCCTACGAGCAGTACTTC. Protein: CASSETAGESYEQYF.

This chain uses TRBV18 with TRBJ2-1; D may be TRBD1 (6 bases). The CDR3 is 15 residues long. V lost 2 bases, J lost 2 bases, and 10 bases lay in between. Germline CDR1 KGHSH, CDR2 LQKENI. CDR3 residues: CASSPMQGTYNEQFF. In DNA, the CDR3 is TGTGCCAGCTCACCAATGCAGGGGACCTACAATGAGCAGTTCTTC. Looking up the rest from reference TRBV18 and TRBJ2-1 gives the full variable domain: NAGVMQNPRHLVRRRGQEARLRCSPMKGHSHVYWYRQLPEEGLKFMVYLQKENIIDESGMPKERFSAEFPKEGPSILRIQQVVRGDSAAYFCASSPMQGTYNEQFFGPGTRLTVL.

The chain joins TRBV6-1 to TRBJ2-1; 12 bases map to TRBD2. Germline CDR1 and CDR2: MNHNS and SASEGT. This CDR3 comprises 19 residues. V dropped 3 bases and J dropped 9; count of bases not matched to a gene: 18. The CDR3 is CASSDYPPTTSGRKGEQFF. The CDR3 bases are TGTGCCAGCAGTGATTACCCTCCCACCACTAGCGGGAGGAAGGGTGAGCAGTTCTTC.

The chain links TRBV13 to TRBJ1-2; TRBD1 aligns across 7 bases. V dropped 3 bases and J dropped 4; count of bases not matched to a gene: 8. The germline gives CDR1 PRHDT, CDR2 FYEKMQ (reference sequence). CDR3 size: 15 residues. As DNA, the CDR3 is TGTGCCAGCAGCTTTCAGTCAGGGGGTCCCTATGGCTACACCTTC. This codes for CASSFQSGGPYGYTF.

The chain uses TRBV2 and TRBJ2-7; D ambiguous. V was shortened by 3 bases and J by 6 bases, with 6 bases between the two germline ends. The CDR3 length is 11 residues. In germline, CDR1 is SNHLY, CDR2 FYNNEI. The CDR3 DNA reads TGTGCCAGCAGTGAGTACTCCGAGCAGTACTTC. This codes for CASSEYSEQYF.

This clone was seen just once. The chain is built from TRBV7-2 and TRBJ2-7; 7 nucleotides line up with TRBD2. Germline CDR1 and CDR2: SGHTA and FQGNSA. The V segment lost 7 bases and the J segment 0 bases; nucleotides outside the gene matches: 9. The CDR3 extends over 15 amino acids. The DNA for the CDR3 is TGTGCCAGCACCCCGGGGGGTACGACCTCCTACGAGCAGTACTTC. Translating it yields CASTPGGTTSYEQYF.

This clone was seen only a few times. The V and J genes are TRBV4-1 and TRBJ1-2; TRBD1 might be the D (6 bases). Germline V gene data show CDR1 as MGHRA and CDR2 as YSYEKL. Deletions cut 2 bases from V and 6 bases from J, with 16 bases between. The CDR3 is 15 residues long. The CDR3 region is CASSQMGGRGDGYTF. The CDR3 DNA follows: TGCGCCAGCAGCCAAATGGGCGGCAGGGGCGATGGCTACACCTTC.

Here the CDR3 reads CASRETGSYEQYF. CDR3 DNA: TGCGCCAGCCGGGAGACGGGTTCCTACGAGCAGTACTTC. The chain uses TRBV5-1 and TRBJ2-7; perhaps TRBD2 as D (6 bases). CDR1 and CDR2 from the germline V gene are SGHRS and YFSETQ. V was clipped by 7 bases and J by 1 base, with 12 bases between them. CDR3 length: 13 amino acids.

This clone was counted a single time. This sequence joins TRBV7-9 and TRBJ1-1; D gene uncertain. This CDR3 has 13 amino acids. Germline CDR1 reads SEHNR; CDR2 reads FQNEAQ (reference sequence). Between the trimmed V and J ends, which lost 4 bases and 1 base, there was a span of 7 bases. The CDR3 protein is CASSWAQNTEAFF. CDR3 in DNA: TGTGCCAGCAGCTGGGCACAGAACACTGAAGCTTTCTTT.

The gene calls are TRBV11-1 and TRBJ1-1, with D perhaps matching TRBD1 (6 bases). CDR3 length: 15 residues. The V end was cut by 5 bases, the J end by 5 bases, with 18 bases between. Per germline, CDR1 SGHAT and CDR2 FQDESV (reference sequence). The CDR3 protein is CASSPGLVRGTEAFF. DNA for the CDR3: TGTGCCAGCAGCCCGGGGCTTGTGAGGGGGACTGAAGCTTTCTTT.

The gene calls are TRBV5-6 and TRBJ1-3; D is uncertain. V dropped 4 bases and J dropped 3 bases, with 11 bases sitting between them. The CDR3 runs 14 residues. In germline, CDR1 is SGHDT, CDR2 YYEEEE. CDR3 sequence: CASSNTHGGNTIYF. DNA for the CDR3: TGTGCCAGCAGCAATACCCACGGTGGAAACACCATATATTTT. Full variable domain (rest looked up from reference TRBV5-6 and TRBJ1-3): DAGVTQSPTHLIKTRGQQVTLRCSPKSGHDTVSWYQQALGQGPQFIFQYYEEEERQRGNFPDRFSGHQFPNYSSELNVNALLLGDSALYLCASSNTHGGNTIYFGEGSWLTVV.

The chain couples TRBV6-5 to TRBJ1-1; D is uncertain. The CDR3 contains 13 residues. Germline values: CDR1 MNHEY, CDR2 SVGAGI. With 7 bases removed from V and 1 base from J, the gap between germline ends came to 10 bases. The chain's CDR3 is CASKDWANTEAFF. In DNA form, the CDR3 reads TGTGCCAGCAAGGACTGGGCGAACACTGAAGCTTTCTTT.

As DNA, the CDR3 is TGTGCCTGGAAGGGACAGGGTCCCTACGAGCAGTACTTC. It yields the protein CAWKGQGPYEQYF. The genes are TRBV30 and TRBJ2-7; 9 bases match TRBD1. This CDR3 has 13 residues. V was clipped by 4 bases and J by 2 bases; unmatched bases: 3. The V gene's germline CDR1 is GTSNPN and CDR2 SVGIG (reference sequence).

On this clone itself: Other DNA sequences of this sample code for an identical CDR3. The CDR3 region is CASSLLVALQSSYNEQFF. The CDR3 nucleotides are TGTGCCAGCAGCTTATTGGTAGCGCTTCAAAGCTCCTACAATGAGCAGTTCTTC. The genes are TRBV7-2 and TRBJ2-1, with D possibly being TRBD2 (5 bases). This CDR3 has 18 amino acids. V was clipped by 2 bases and J by 0 bases, with 17 bases between them. CDR1 and CDR2 from the germline V gene are SGHTA and FQGNSA.

V usage is TRBV4-2 and J usage is TRBJ2-1, with 7 nucleotides matching TRBD2. The trim removed 5 bases at V and 10 bases at J, leaving 8 bases unmatched. Germline V gene data show CDR1 as LGHNA and CDR2 as YNFKEQ. The CDR3 extends over 13 amino acids. CDR3: CASSTHDSGEQFF. CDR3 coding DNA: TGTGCCAGCAGCACGCATGATAGCGGGGAGCAGTTCTTC.

The chain links TRBV15 to TRBJ1-2, with 8 nucleotides matching TRBD1. Germline CDR1 LNHNV, CDR2 YYDKDF (reference sequence). This CDR3 has 14 residues. V dropped 3 bases and J dropped 4; count of bases not matched to a gene: 4. The CDR3: CATSRQGAVYGYTF. The DNA for the CDR3 is TGTGCCACCAGCAGGCAGGGGGCTGTCTATGGCTACACCTTC.

The table lists this clone with a few counts. This chain links TRBV9 with TRBJ2-3, with TRBD2 matching over 13 bases. V trimming: 4 bases; J trimming: 6 bases; junction bases outside the gene matches: 5. CDR1 and CDR2 from the germline V gene are SGDLS and YYNGEE. This CDR3 comprises 15 residues. The CDR3 here is CASSPGLAGVDTQYF. DNA of the CDR3: TGTGCCAGCAGCCCTGGACTAGCGGGAGTTGATACGCAGTATTTT.

V gene TRBV10-3 combines with J gene TRBJ2-4, with 8 bases fitting TRBD2. Germline V gives CDR1 ENHRY, CDR2 SYGVKD. Trimming removed 11 bases from V and 3 bases from J; junction bases left unmatched: 9. The CDR3 totals 14 residues. In nucleotides, the CDR3 is TGTGCCTCCTCGGGGGGGGGAGACAAAAACATTCAGTACTTC. It codes for CASSGGGDKNIQYF.

This clone was detected a few times. The J gene is TRBJ1-4, the V gene TRBV7-8, with D unclear. The CDR3 extends over 15 amino acids. The V gene's germline CDR1 is SGHVS and CDR2 FQNEAQ. V was cut by 3 bases and J by 7 bases, with 15 bases left in between. The CDR3 here is CASSFHGPSGEKLFF. The CDR3 DNA is TGTGCCAGCAGCTTCCATGGGCCAAGTGGTGAAAAACTGTTTTTT.

V is TRBV4-2 and J is TRBJ2-3, with 7 bases matching TRBD2. Germline CDR1 reads LGHNA; CDR2 reads YNFKEQ. With 0 bases clipped from V and 0 bases from J, the junction kept 6 bases outside the gene matches. There are 17 residues in the CDR3. The DNA for the CDR3 is TGTGCCAGCAGCCAAGAGGAGGGACTACTTAGCACAGATACGCAGTATTTT. This codes for CASSQEEGLLSTDTQYF.

This clone was detected only once. The chain recombines TRBV21-1 with TRBJ2-5; the DNA was not used to check the table's D call, TRBD2. TRBV21-1 is designated a pseudogene. CDR3 length: 17 amino acids. CDR3 residues: CASSPTILAGGQETQYF. The CDR3, as DNA: TGTGCCAGCAGCCCGACCATTCTAGCGGGGGGGCAAGAGACCCAGTACTTC.

CDR3 sequence reads: CAWSLEGAQPQHF. The CDR3 DNA follows: TGTGCCTGGAGTCTGGAGGGGGCTCAGCCCCAGCATTTT. The chain joins TRBV30 to TRBJ1-5; TRBD1 matches at 7 bases. With V trimmed by 2 bases and J by 6 bases, 4 bases remained unmatched. Germline V CDR1 and CDR2: GTSNPN, SVGIG (reference sequence). The CDR3 spans 13 residues. Looking up the rest from reference TRBV30 and TRBJ1-5 gives the full variable domain: SQTIHQWPATLVQPVGSPLSLECTVEGTSNPNLYWYRQAAGRGLQLLFYSVGIGQISSEVPQNLSASRPQDRQFILSSKKLLLSDSGFYLCAWSLEGAQPQHFGDGTRLSIL.

The chain employs TRBV27 and TRBJ2-1; 9 bases align to TRBD1. In germline, CDR1 is MNHEY, CDR2 SMNVEV (reference sequence). CDR3 length: 15 residues. V gave up 4 bases and J gave up 7 bases; unmatched junction bases: 8. DNA of the CDR3: TGTGCCAGCAGTTCACCGGGACAGGGTTGGAATGAGCAGTTCTTC. Its protein product is CASSSPGQGWNEQFF.

The chain uses TRBV18 and TRBJ2-2; D gene uncertain. The CDR3 is 11 amino acids. Germline-derived CDR1 and CDR2 are KGHSH and LQKENI. Trimming took off 3 bases at V and 10 bases at J, with 6 bases between the two ends. CDR3 amino acids: CASSPESELFF. The CDR3 DNA reads TGTGCCAGCTCACCGGAGTCGGAGCTGTTTTTT.

This clone was found a few times. V gene TRBV2 combines with J gene TRBJ1-1, with a weak D call TRBD1 (6 bases). Looked up from germline, CDR1 is SNHLY and CDR2 is FYNNEI. This CDR3 region has 17 residues. Trimming shortened V by 7 bases and J by 2 bases, and 23 bases separated the two germline ends. CDR3 amino acids: CASTRQAGGILNTEAFF. CDR3 DNA sequence: TGTGCCAGCACCCGACAGGCGGGGGGGATCTTAAACACTGAAGCTTTCTTT.